The 4 T cell receptor beta chains listed next were all sequenced from one sample in a study of long-term antiretroviral therapy in people with HIV. Version v3.0 of the immunoSEQ assay was performed at survey level. Sequencing used immunoSEQ multiplex PCR; TCRdb keeps in-frame clones, though not all of them. The sample yields 45,000 or so clones, 90% to 95% seen once. The sequences come from unsorted PBMCs, collected 3.7 years after starting antiretroviral therapy. All receptors come from a woman in her 50s with HIV.

J is TRBJ1-6 and V is TRBV5-1, with TRBD1 matching 9 bases. This CDR3 spans 14 amino acids. Germline loops: CDR1 SGHRS, CDR2 YFSETQ. V shed 2 bases, J shed 10 bases, and the junction held 4 bases outside the gene matches. The CDR3 reads CASSLQGAESPLHF. In DNA form, the CDR3 reads TGCGCCAGCAGCTTACAGGGGGCAGAGTCACCCCTCCACTTT.

The V and J genes are TRBV7-9 and TRBJ2-1; no clear D. Trimming took off 4 bases at V and 4 bases at J, with 11 bases between the two ends. Looked up from germline, CDR1 is SEHNR and CDR2 is FQNEAQ (reference sequence). The CDR3 has 14 amino acids. In DNA, the CDR3 is TGTGCCAGCAGCTCCCCGATCTTTTACAATGAGCAGTTCTTC. Amino acid sequence: CASSSPIFYNEQFF.

The chain combines TRBV5-4 with TRBJ2-7; TRBD1 matches at 9 bases. The CDR3 loop spans 14 amino acids. V trimming: 3 bases; J trimming: 2 bases; junction bases outside the gene matches: 3. Germline CDR1 reads SGHNT; CDR2 reads YYREEE (reference sequence). The CDR3 DNA reads as TGTGCCAGCAGCTCCGGGACAGGGCCCTACGAGCAGTACTTC. Its translation: CASSSGTGPYEQYF.

The chain combines TRBV5-8 with TRBJ1-1, with 9 bases lining up with TRBD1. This CDR3 region has 15 residues. Germline V gene lookup returns CDR1 SGHTS and CDR2 YDEGEE. With 1 base clipped from V and 6 bases from J, the junction kept 7 bases outside the gene matches. This CDR3 is CASSLLGQGVPEAFF. In DNA form, the CDR3 reads TGTGCCAGCAGCTTGTTGGGACAGGGAGTTCCTGAAGCTTTCTTT.